A selection of T cell receptor beta chains follows, all from one sample in a study of blood T cell repertoires in COVID-19. The repertoire was sequenced with immunoSEQ multiplex PCR; TCRdb's copy has only in-frame clones and lacks some. The sample lists fewer than 150,000 clones; around 87% were seen once. The specimen sequenced was peripheral blood. Receptors originate from a woman between 45 and 65 years old who had recovered from COVID-19. CDR3s leave out the opening cysteine and the closing phenylalanine or tryptophan. Fields, in order: J gene, D gene, CDR3 length, V gene, CDR3 protein. D genes are given only for firm matches.

>TRBJ2-3|TRBD2|12|TRBV2
ASSVAGGDDTQY
>TRBJ2-1|TRBD1|12|TRBV3-1/TRBV3-2
ASSGTGSIYEQF
>TRBJ2-6|TRBD2|14|TRBV4-1
ASSLLAGSGANVLT
>TRBJ2-1|TRBD2|12|TRBV18
ASSGSGGGVEQF
>TRBJ1-6|.|16|TRBV2
ARGWGPRSNPRDSPLH
>TRBJ2-3|.|18|TRBV3-1/TRBV3-2
ASSQLGYDPDRPPSHTQY
>TRBJ2-3|.|12|TRBV5-8
ASSFGPSTDTQY
>TRBJ1-4|TRBD1|11|TRBV18
ASSSGQEEKLF
>TRBJ2-1|.|14|TRBV4-3
ASSQEWRVSYNEQF
>TRBJ1-1|TRBD1|12|TRBV7-6
ASSASTGHTEAF
>TRBJ1-1|.|13|TRBV7-9
ASSPTVGGNTEAF
>TRBJ2-1|TRBD2|13|TRBV4-1
ASSRGLAGVYEQF
>TRBJ2-2|.|13|TRBV11-3
ASSPGAGGTGELF
>TRBJ2-5|.|12|TRBV29-1
SVRSSIVLETQY
>TRBJ2-1|.|14|TRBV11-1
ASSRRADDSYNEQF
>TRBJ1-1|.|12|TRBV2
ASSETDSATEAF
>TRBJ1-2|.|13|TRBV27
ASRKSWEDDYGYT
>TRBJ2-2|TRBD1|16|TRBV5-1
ASSLEGPRTGGFGELF
>TRBJ2-6|.|14|TRBV19
ATTDRVGTGANVLT
>TRBJ2-5|TRBD2|14|TRBV3-1/TRBV3-2
ASSQGQRGGLKTQY
>TRBJ2-3|TRBD1|13|TRBV5-8
ASSPFRQGTDTQY